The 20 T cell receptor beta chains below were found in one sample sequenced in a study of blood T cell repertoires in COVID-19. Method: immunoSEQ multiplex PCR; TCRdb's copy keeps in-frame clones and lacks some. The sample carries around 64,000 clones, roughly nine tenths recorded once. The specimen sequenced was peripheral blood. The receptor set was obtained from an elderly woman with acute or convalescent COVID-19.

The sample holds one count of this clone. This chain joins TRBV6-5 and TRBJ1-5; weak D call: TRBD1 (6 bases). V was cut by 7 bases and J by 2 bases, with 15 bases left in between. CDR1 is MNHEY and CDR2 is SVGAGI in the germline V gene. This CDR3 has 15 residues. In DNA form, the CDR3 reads TGTGCCAGCACAGAACAGGGTCTGGGCAATCAGCCCCAGCATTTT. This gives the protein CASTEQGLGNQPQHF.

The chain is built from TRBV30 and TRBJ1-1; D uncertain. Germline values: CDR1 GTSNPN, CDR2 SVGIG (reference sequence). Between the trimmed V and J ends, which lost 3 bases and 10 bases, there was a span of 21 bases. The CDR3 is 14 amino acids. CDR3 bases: TGTGCCTGGAGCCCGGTGGGAGGAAGCGGGCGAGCTTTCTTT. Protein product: CAWSPVGGSGRAFF.

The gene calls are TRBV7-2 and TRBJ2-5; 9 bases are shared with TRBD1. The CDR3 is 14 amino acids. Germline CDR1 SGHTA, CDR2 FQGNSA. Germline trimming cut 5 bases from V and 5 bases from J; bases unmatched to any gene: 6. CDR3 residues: CASSLDRGGETQYF. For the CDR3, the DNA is TGTGCCAGCAGCCTGGACAGGGGCGGGGAGACCCAGTACTTC.

CDR3 nucleotides: TGCGCCAGCAGTTTCGGACAGGGAGAAGGCTACACCTTC. Protein sequence: CASSFGQGEGYTF. The V call is TRBV5-1, the J call TRBJ1-2; TRBD1 matches 8 bases. The CDR3 is 13 residues long. V lost 5 bases to trimming and J lost 8 bases; unmatched junction nucleotides: 8. From germline, CDR1 is SGHRS and CDR2 YFSETQ.

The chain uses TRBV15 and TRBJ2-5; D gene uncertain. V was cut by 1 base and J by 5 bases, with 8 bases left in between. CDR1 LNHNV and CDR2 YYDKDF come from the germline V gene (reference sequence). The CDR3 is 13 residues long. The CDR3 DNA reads TGTGCCACCAGCAGAGGCAGATCCGAGACCCAGTACTTC. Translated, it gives CATSRGRSETQYF.

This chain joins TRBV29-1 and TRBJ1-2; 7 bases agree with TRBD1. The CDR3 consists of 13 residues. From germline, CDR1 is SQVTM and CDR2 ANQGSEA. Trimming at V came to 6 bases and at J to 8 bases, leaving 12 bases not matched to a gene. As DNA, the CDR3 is TGCAGCGTGCGCGGACAGGCCTTGACGGGCTACACCTTC. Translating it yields CSVRGQALTGYTF.

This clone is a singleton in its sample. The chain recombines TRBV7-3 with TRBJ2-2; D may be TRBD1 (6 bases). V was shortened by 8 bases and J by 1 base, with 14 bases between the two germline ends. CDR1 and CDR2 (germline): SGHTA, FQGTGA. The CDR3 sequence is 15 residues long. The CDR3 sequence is CASRKLTGNTGELFF. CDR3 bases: TGTGCCAGCCGCAAGTTGACAGGGAACACCGGGGAGCTGTTTTTT.

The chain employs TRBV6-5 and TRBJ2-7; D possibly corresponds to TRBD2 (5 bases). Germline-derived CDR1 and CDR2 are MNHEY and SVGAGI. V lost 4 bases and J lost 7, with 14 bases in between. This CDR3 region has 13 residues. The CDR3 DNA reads TGTGCCAGCAGTTCCTGGACTCCTCGTGAGCAGTACTTC. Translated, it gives CASSSWTPREQYF.

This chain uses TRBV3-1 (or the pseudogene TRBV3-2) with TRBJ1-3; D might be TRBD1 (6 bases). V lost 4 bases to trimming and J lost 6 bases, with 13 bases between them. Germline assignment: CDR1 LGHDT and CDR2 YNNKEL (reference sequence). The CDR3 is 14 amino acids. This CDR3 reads CASSLSLGANTIYF. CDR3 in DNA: TGTGCCAGCAGCCTATCATTGGGGGCAAACACCATATATTTT.

Here the CDR3 DNA reads TGTGCCAGCAGCTTAGCGGGCAGCTACAATGAGCAGTTCTTC. Translating gives CASSLAGSYNEQFF. The chain carries TRBV7-9 and TRBJ2-1; D uncertain. V was clipped by 0 bases and J by 3 bases, with 6 bases between them. The CDR3 has 14 amino acids. Germline CDR1 is SEHNR and CDR2 is FQNEAQ (reference sequence).

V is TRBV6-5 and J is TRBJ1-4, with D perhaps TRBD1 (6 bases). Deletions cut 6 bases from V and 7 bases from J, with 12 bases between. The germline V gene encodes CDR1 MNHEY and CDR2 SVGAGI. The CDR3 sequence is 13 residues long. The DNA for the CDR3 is TGTGCCAGCAGGGAGACAGGAGTTGAAAAACTGTTTTTT. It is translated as CASRETGVEKLFF.

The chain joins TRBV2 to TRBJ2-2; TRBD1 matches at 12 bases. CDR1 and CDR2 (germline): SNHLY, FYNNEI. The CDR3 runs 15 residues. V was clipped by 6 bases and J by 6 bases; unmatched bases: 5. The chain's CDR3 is CASRGQGAGSGELFF. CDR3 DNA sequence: TGTGCCAGCAGGGGACAGGGGGCAGGTTCCGGGGAGCTGTTTTTT.

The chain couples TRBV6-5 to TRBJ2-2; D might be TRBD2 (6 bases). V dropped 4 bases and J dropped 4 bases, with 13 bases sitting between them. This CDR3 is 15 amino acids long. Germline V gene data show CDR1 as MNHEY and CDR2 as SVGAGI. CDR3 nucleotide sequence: TGTGCCAGCAGTTGGGCGGGACTCTCCACCGGGGAGCTGTTTTTT. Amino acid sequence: CASSWAGLSTGELFF.

Written as DNA, the CDR3 is TGTGCCAGCGTCCCGGACAGGATGTCCTACGAGCAGTACTTC. Translating it yields CASVPDRMSYEQYF. V gene TRBV6-4 combines with J gene TRBJ2-7; 7 bases fit TRBD1. CDR1 is MRHNA, CDR2 SNTAGT, per germline. The CDR3 consists of 14 residues. V lost 8 bases and J lost 1; bases outside the gene matches: 8.

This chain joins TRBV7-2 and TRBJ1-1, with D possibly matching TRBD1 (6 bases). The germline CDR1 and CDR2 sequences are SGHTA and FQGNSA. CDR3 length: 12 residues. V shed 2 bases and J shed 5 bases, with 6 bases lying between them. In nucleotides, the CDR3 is TGTGCCAGCAGCTTAACAGGGACTGAAGCTTTCTTT. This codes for CASSLTGTEAFF. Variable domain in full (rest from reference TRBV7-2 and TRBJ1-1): GAGVSQSPSNKVTEKGKDVELRCDPISGHTALYWYRQSLGQGLEFLIYFQGNSAPDKSGLPSDRFSAERTGGSVSTLTIQRTQQEDSAVYLCASSLTGTEAFFGQGTRLTVV.

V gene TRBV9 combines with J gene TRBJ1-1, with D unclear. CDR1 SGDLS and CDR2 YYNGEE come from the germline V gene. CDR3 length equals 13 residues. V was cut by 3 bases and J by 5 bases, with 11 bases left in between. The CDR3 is CASSAASKTEAFF. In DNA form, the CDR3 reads TGTGCCAGCAGCGCCGCGTCCAAAACTGAAGCTTTCTTT.

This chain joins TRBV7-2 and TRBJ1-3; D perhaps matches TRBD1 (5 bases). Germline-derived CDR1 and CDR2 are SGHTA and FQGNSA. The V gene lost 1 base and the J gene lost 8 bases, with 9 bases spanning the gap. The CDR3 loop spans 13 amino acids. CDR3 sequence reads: CASSLVGGDTIYF. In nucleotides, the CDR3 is TGTGCCAGCAGCTTAGTTGGGGGGGACACCATATATTTT.

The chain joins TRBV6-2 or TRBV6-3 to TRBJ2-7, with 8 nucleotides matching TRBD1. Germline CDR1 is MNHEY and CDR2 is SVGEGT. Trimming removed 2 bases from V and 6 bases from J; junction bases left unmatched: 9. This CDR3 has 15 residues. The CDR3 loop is CASSYTSAGGLEQYF. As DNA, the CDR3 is TGTGCCAGCAGTTACACCTCGGCAGGGGGCCTCGAGCAGTACTTC.

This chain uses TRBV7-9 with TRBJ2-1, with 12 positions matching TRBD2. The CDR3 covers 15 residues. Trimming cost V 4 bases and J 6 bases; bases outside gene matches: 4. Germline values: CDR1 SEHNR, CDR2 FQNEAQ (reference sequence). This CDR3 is CASSSTSGRFNEQFF. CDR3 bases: TGTGCCAGCAGCTCCACTAGCGGGAGGTTCAATGAGCAGTTCTTC.

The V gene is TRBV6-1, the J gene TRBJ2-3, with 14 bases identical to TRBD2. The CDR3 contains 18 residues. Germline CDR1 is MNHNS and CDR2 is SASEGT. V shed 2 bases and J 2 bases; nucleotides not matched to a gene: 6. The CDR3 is CASSELRLAGGPTDTQYF. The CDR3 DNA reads TGTGCCAGCAGTGAACTCCGACTAGCGGGGGGGCCCACAGATACGCAGTATTTT.